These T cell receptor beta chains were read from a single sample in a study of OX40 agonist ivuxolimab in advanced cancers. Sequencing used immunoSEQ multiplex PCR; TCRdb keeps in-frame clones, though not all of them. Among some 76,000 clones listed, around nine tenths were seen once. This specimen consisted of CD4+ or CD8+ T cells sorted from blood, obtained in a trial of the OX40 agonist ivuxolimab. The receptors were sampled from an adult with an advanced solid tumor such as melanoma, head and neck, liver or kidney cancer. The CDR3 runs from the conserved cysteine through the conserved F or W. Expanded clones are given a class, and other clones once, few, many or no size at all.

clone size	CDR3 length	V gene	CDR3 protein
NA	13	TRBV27	CASSLQPVHEQYF
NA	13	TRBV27	CASSRHDMDTQYF
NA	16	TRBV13	CASSSKQGDRQETQYF
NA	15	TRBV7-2	CASSENSFSTDTQYF
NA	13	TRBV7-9	CASSEGVFGGYTF
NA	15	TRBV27	CASSPLGGPGDGYTF
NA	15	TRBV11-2	CASSPWTGGPSEAFF
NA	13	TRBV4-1	CASSPGAAYEQYF
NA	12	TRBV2	CASSAGNNEQFF
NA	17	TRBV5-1	CASSQTTLGGEHNEQFF
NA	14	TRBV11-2	CASSWTGTEDGYTF
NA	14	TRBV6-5	CASSYLETGYGYTF
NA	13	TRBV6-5	CASSFTGVGPLHF
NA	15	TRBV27	CASSYIGSSYNEQFF
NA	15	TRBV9	CASSQSGHLNTEAFF
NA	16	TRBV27	CASTYSSGEWPGELFF
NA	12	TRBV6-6	CASSYPGETQYF
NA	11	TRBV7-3	CASSSMNEQFF
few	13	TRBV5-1	CASSLAGNNEQFF
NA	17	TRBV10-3	CAISESGQIYENYGYTF
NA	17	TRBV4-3	CASSQGRGPSSHNEQFF
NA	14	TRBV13	CASSLARFGYEQYF
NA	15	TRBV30	CAWIVQWTGGNTIYF
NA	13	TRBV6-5	CASSPWGDETQYF
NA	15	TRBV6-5	CASSSTGATTGELFF
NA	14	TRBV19	CASSYGTGRNEQFF
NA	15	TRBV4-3	CASSQESGANTEAFF
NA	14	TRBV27	CASSFGTSGKEQYF
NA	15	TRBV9	CASSVSPGGTGELFF
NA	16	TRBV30	CAWSVEFMGDGQPQHF
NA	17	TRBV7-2	CASSWVAGGVSQETQYF
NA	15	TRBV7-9	CASSLVSGSSYEQYF
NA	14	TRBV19	CASRGDRVSTEAFF
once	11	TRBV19	CASEQGTEQYF
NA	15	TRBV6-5	CASMEGDGHTGELFF
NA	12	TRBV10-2	CASLQGYNEQFF
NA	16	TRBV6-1	CASSEALEGVGYGYTF
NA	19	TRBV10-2	CASSDYGTSGGFSYNEQFF
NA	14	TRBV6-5	CASSYSEGENEAFF
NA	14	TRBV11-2	CASSREHGFNEQYF
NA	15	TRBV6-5	CASSYSRTGNTEAFF
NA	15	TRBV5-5	CASSLEKANPYEQYF
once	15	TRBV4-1	CASSQDPSFQETQYF
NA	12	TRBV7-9	CASSLGGTDKYF
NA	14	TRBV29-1	CSVVPTGSQETQYF
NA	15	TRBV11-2	CASSLDFSGSYEQYF
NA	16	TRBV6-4	CASTMTREGGRGGYTF
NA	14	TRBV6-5	CASSYNGVGETQYF
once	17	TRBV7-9	CASSLPLGQASTDTQYF
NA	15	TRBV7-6	CASRPNSGAGNTIYF
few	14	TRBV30	CAWNRISSYNEQFF
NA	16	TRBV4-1	CASSQDHQRGSYEQYF
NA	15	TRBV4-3	CASSQIRGGGYEQYF
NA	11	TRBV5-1	CASSLQGEAFF
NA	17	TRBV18	CASSPRTGGRVTGELFF
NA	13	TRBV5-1	CASSLIQGGEAFF
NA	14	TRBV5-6	CASSHTNSGNTIYF
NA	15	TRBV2	CATRDRVSTNEKLFF
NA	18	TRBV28	CASSPPTPGTDSGNTIYF
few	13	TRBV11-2	CASSLGRTYEQYF